These T cell receptor beta chains were read from a single sample in a study of blood T cell repertoires in COVID-19. Assay used: immunoSEQ multiplex PCR; TCRdb lists only in-frame clones, some missing. In the table there are approximately 300,000 clones, approximately 85% of which are singletons. The sample comprised peripheral blood. The receptors shown here come from a human donor with COVID-19, enrolled during active disease. The donor label of this sample is uncertain. Both conserved end residues are trimmed from each CDR3.

j_gene: TRBJ1-1; v_gene: TRBV5-1; CDR3aa: ASREGVNTEAF
j_gene: TRBJ1-5; v_gene: TRBV29-1; CDR3aa: SVETGGGQPQH
j_gene: TRBJ2-1; v_gene: TRBV2; CDR3aa: ASGLTGAPFQF
j_gene: TRBJ1-5; v_gene: TRBV27; CDR3aa: ASSADRWGQPQH
j_gene: TRBJ2-3; v_gene: TRBV21-1; CDR3aa: ASNPTAGGRGTDTQY
j_gene: TRBJ1-4; v_gene: TRBV2; CDR3aa: ASSEYRGSAF
j_gene: TRBJ1-1; v_gene: TRBV3-1/TRBV3-2; CDR3aa: ASSQEAGDGAEAF
j_gene: TRBJ2-7; v_gene: TRBV9; CDR3aa: ASSVAPGTYEQY
j_gene: TRBJ1-2; v_gene: TRBV7-9; CDR3aa: ASSLEAALGRGYT
j_gene: TRBJ1-2; v_gene: TRBV5-1; CDR3aa: ASSLAGGKYGYT
j_gene: TRBJ1-2; v_gene: TRBV10-3; CDR3aa: AISVTGGGDYGYT
j_gene: TRBJ1-5; v_gene: TRBV27; CDR3aa: ASSTLDRANQPQH
j_gene: TRBJ1-1; v_gene: TRBV5-1; CDR3aa: ASSGTGGLVATEAF
j_gene: TRBJ2-7; v_gene: TRBV11-2; CDR3aa: ASSLGAVGLSYEQY
j_gene: TRBJ1-1; v_gene: TRBV29-1; CDR3aa: SVSRAGESAF
j_gene: TRBJ2-7; v_gene: TRBV10-3; CDR3aa: AISERGGREHEQY
j_gene: TRBJ1-3; v_gene: TRBV5-4; CDR3aa: ASSLDTTGNTIY
j_gene: TRBJ2-7; v_gene: TRBV19; CDR3aa: ASSIDLSGLAGARSYEQY
j_gene: TRBJ1-5; v_gene: TRBV30; CDR3aa: AWSVPGTNQPQH
j_gene: TRBJ1-2; v_gene: TRBV10-3; CDR3aa: AISPQSNYGYT
j_gene: TRBJ2-5; v_gene: TRBV2; CDR3aa: ASRAGLAGVRTQY
j_gene: TRBJ1-1; v_gene: TRBV7-2; CDR3aa: ASSLQGSGSNTEAF
j_gene: TRBJ2-4; v_gene: TRBV5-1; CDR3aa: ASSSVTGFIQY
j_gene: TRBJ1-2; v_gene: TRBV16; CDR3aa: ASSQSQGPYT
j_gene: TRBJ1-1; v_gene: TRBV12-3/TRBV12-4; CDR3aa: ASSLPQGAEAF
j_gene: TRBJ1-1; v_gene: TRBV27; CDR3aa: ASSRGGGNTEAF
j_gene: TRBJ2-7; v_gene: TRBV27; CDR3aa: ASSLGLAGGPVWEQY
j_gene: TRBJ2-7; v_gene: TRBV19; CDR3aa: ASSIARSYEQY
j_gene: TRBJ2-7; v_gene: TRBV19; CDR3aa: ASSIAGTYEQY
j_gene: TRBJ2-7; v_gene: TRBV29-1; CDR3aa: SVEGLREGGQY
j_gene: TRBJ1-1; v_gene: TRBV5-8; CDR3aa: ASSLDRDPTEAF
j_gene: TRBJ2-7; v_gene: TRBV29-1; CDR3aa: SGLGQSGEEQY
j_gene: TRBJ2-5; v_gene: TRBV10-3; CDR3aa: AIGSGEETQY